This T cell receptor beta chain was captured by sequencing in a study of blood T cell repertoires in COVID-19. Background on the study: The analysed material was cDNA or gDNA that came from T cells, B-cell-depleted T cells, or PBMCs.

In the study's own analysis: Researchers report that nucleated cell counts were estimated from reference gene primer amplification. Profiled with immunoSEQ multiplex PCR; TCRdb holds only in-frame clones, not every one. V, J and clone size are those of that table, while D and trimming were read from the DNA. Of roughly 250,000 clones in the sample, 82% are singletons; the top ten hold 9.5% to 15%. Per the germline V gene, CDR1 is KGHSH and CDR2 is LQKENI. The CDR3 has 14 amino acids. Trimming stripped 3 bases from V and 7 bases from J, with 10 bases between. The V gene is TRBV18, the J gene TRBJ1-6; a possible D gene is TRBD1 (6 bases). The sequenced material came from peripheral blood. The receptor's source is a woman aged 60-75 years with active or convalescent COVID-19. The CDR3 nucleotides read TGTGCCAGCTCACCGGACAGCGAAAATTCACCCCTCCACTTT. This translates into CASSPDSENSPLHF.